The clone carrying this T cell receptor beta chain was observed a few times. The target antigen is unknown. A second about 6 to 11 cycle PCR used barcoded and J-beta primers. Using its own MiXCR run on the 5' RACE reads, TCRdb lists one record per CDR3 protein. The top ten clones hold approximately 37% of a sample with about 640,000 distinct CDR3 sequences, around three fifths of them seen once. The data were obtained in a study of blood T cells in healthy people across ages. General study findings and limits: Using unsorted PBMCs precluded a conclusive naive versus antigen-experienced comparison.

Investigators took roughly 10 milliliters of peripheral blood from every donor. Every sample had a minimum of 6.5 million PBMCs isolated. J was trimmed by 4 bases and V by 3 bases; bases with no gene match: 12. CDR3 length: 17 amino acids. Germline CDR1 is SGHRS and CDR2 is YFSETQ. V usage is TRBV5-1 and J usage is TRBJ2-1, with 8 bases aligning to TRBD2. The source material was blood. This receptor was taken from a man aged 55 to 70 in good health. The CDR3 loop reads CASSSKNVQRGYNEQFF. The CDR3 bases are TGCGCCAGCAGCTCCAAAAACGTCCAGCGGGGGTACAATGAGCAGTTCTTC.